This note documents a single T cell receptor (beta chain) sequence. Per germline, CDR1 SGHRS and CDR2 YFSETQ. V gave up 0 bases and J gave up 2 bases, with 10 bases separating them. This CDR3 has 15 residues. This sample is part of a study of OX40 agonist ivuxolimab in advanced cancers. Sequenced by immunoSEQ multiplex PCR; TCRdb stores in-frame clones only, minus some. The sample gives almost 35,000 clones, around 81% of which show up once; over 1.3% is in the top ten. This TCR was sampled from an adult with an advanced solid tumor such as melanoma, head and neck, liver or kidney cancer. The genes are TRBV5-1 and TRBJ2-3; a possible D gene is TRBD2 (6 bases). Sequences were derived from CD4+ or CD8+ T cells sorted from blood, sampled in a trial of the OX40 agonist ivuxolimab. The CDR3 spells CASSLAGVLTDTQYF. The CDR3 nucleotides are TGCGCCAGCAGCTTGGCGGGGGTTCTCACAGATACGCAGTATTTT.